This T cell receptor (beta chain) derives from a study of beta chain features in type 1 diabetes. Study-wide context: Patients were similar to healthy donors in age and gender (as well as in cell yields).

Germline CDR1 is SGHNT and CDR2 is YYREEE (reference sequence). CDR3 size: 13 residues. Trimming cost V 7 bases and J 1 base, with 11 bases left between them. Expressed TCRB transcripts were sequenced because the isolated RNA had all been reverse transcribed beforehand. Libraries were prepared by immunoSEQ multiplex PCR; TCRdb keeps only in-frame clonotypes and omits some of them. The sample lists 220,000 or so clones, approximately 70% occurring once. A remark on this clone: The antigen is unknown.

Study-wide results and limits: Healthy donors had naive, central memory and Treg TCRB repertoires that appeared less similar than those seen among patients. Whatever favoring of shorter templates PCR might show would apply equally to patients and controls.

The clonotype was recovered from a man aged 25 to 40 in good health. Sequenced: naive CD4+ T cells from blood. V gene TRBV5-4 combines with J gene TRBJ2-5, with D tentatively TRBD2 (6 bases). The CDR3 loop reads CASRRGPQETQYF. The CDR3 region has the DNA TGTGCCAGCCGGCGGGGTCCCCAAGAGACCCAGTACTTC.